Listed below are T cell receptor beta chains from one sample, sequenced in a study of CD8 T cells in Susac syndrome. Using its own MiXCR run on the immunoSEQ multiplex PCR reads, TCRdb lists one record per CDR3 protein. The sample contains under 150,000 distinct CDR3 sequences, approximately 95% of which appear only once. The specimen was CD8+ T cells from PBMCs. The receptors stem from a human donor in good health. CDR3s include the opening cysteine and the closing phenylalanine or tryptophan. D genes are given only for firm matches. Size is stated for part of the rows, as once, few or many counts, or as a class when the clone is expanded.

j_call,d_call,v_call,clone_size,cdr3_aa,cdr3_nt
TRBJ2-5,TRBD1,TRBV28,-,CASTYPGTGKQTQYF,TGTGCCAGCACTTACCCCGGGACAGGAAAACAGACCCAGTACTTC
TRBJ2-3,TRBD2,TRBV6-5,-,CASSGGRAPDTQYF,TGTGCCAGCAGTGGCGGGAGGGCCCCCGATACGCAGTATTTT
TRBJ1-1,-,TRBV24-1,-,CATTKSSDSSEAFF,TGTGCCACCACTAAATCGTCGGACTCCAGTGAAGCTTTCTTT
TRBJ1-2,TRBD1,TRBV7-9,-,CASSPRTGVSYGYTF,TGTGCCAGCAGCCCCCGGACAGGGGTGAGCTATGGCTACACCTTC
TRBJ1-1,TRBD1,TRBV9,-,CASSAGGQVTEAFF,TGTGCCAGCAGCGCTGGGGGACAGGTCACTGAAGCTTTCTTT
TRBJ2-7,-,TRBV27,few,CASRQGGNYEQYF,TGTGCCAGCCGTCAGGGGGGGAACTACGAGCAGTACTTC
TRBJ2-2,-,TRBV29-1,once,CSVDAGTNTGELFF,TGCAGCGTTGATGCGGGCACGAACACCGGGGAGCTGTTTTTT
TRBJ2-7,-,TRBV24-1,-,CATSDFRSPYEQYF,TGTGCCACCAGTGATTTTCGAAGCCCCTACGAGCAGTACTTC
TRBJ2-1,-,TRBV20-1,-,CSARDPLWGLSDEQFF,TGCAGTGCTAGAGACCCTTTATGGGGGTTGTCGGATGAGCAGTTCTTC
TRBJ1-1,-,TRBV29-1,once,CSVGWEAFF,TGCAGCGTGGGGTGGGAAGCTTTCTTT
TRBJ2-1,TRBD2,TRBV29-1,-,CSVEGSRTRVAGPSTEQFF,TGCAGCGTTGAAGGCTCCCGGACGCGGGTAGCGGGACCCTCTACTGAGCAGTTCTTC
TRBJ2-1,TRBD1,TRBV12-3/TRBV12-4,-,CASSAGTGGYNEQFF,TGTGCCAGCAGTGCCGGGACAGGGGGCTACAATGAGCAGTTCTTC
TRBJ2-1,-,TRBV29-1,-,CSVEGLSGSSYNEQFF,TGCAGCGTTGAGGGTCTGAGCGGCTCCTCCTACAATGAGCAGTTCTTC
TRBJ2-7,-,TRBV3-1,-,CASSQEGTDYEQYF,TGTGCCAGCAGCCAAGAGGGAACAGACTACGAGCAGTACTTC
TRBJ1-2,-,TRBV29-1,-,CSVAGNYGYTF,TGCAGCGTTGCAGGGAACTATGGCTACACCTTC
TRBJ2-7,-,TRBV7-9,-,CASSRYPDYEQYF,TGTGCCAGCAGTCGGTATCCGGACTACGAGCAGTACTTC
TRBJ2-7,-,TRBV7-9,-,CASSLGGKGYEQYF,TGTGCCAGCAGCTTAGGGGGGAAGGGCTACGAGCAGTACTTC
TRBJ2-3,TRBD2,TRBV4-3,once,CASSDIWTSGRRGDTQYF,TGCGCCAGCAGCGACATCTGGACTAGCGGGAGAAGGGGAGATACGCAGTATTTT
TRBJ2-7,TRBD1,TRBV9,-,CASSLTYDRAYEQYF,TGTGCCAGCAGCTTAACATACGACAGGGCCTACGAGCAGTACTTC
TRBJ2-1,-,TRBV28,-,CASSFGSSSYNEQFF,TGTGCCAGCAGTTTTGGAAGCAGCTCCTACAATGAGCAGTTCTTC
TRBJ2-3,-,TRBV28,-,CASSFAQGTDTQYF,TGTGCCAGCAGTTTCGCCCAAGGCACAGATACGCAGTATTTT
TRBJ2-3,TRBD2,TRBV28,-,CASIPLQREATDTQYF,TGTGCCAGCATTCCCCTGCAGCGGGAGGCCACAGATACGCAGTATTTT
TRBJ2-1,TRBD2,TRBV27,-,CASSSLAGGPTIEQFF,TGTGCCAGCAGTTCCCTAGCGGGAGGACCTACAATTGAGCAGTTCTTC
TRBJ2-7,-,TRBV27,few,CASSAGGEQYF,TGTGCCAGCAGTGCCGGAGGGGAGCAGTACTTC
TRBJ2-2,-,TRBV28,-,CAVNGETGELFF,TGTGCCGTAAATGGGGAGACCGGGGAGCTGTTTTTT
TRBJ2-7,TRBD2,TRBV4-2,-,CASSHETSAEQYF,TGTGCCAGCAGCCACGAGACTAGCGCTGAGCAGTACTTC
TRBJ2-2,-,TRBV27,-,CASSLGGTHTGELFF,TGTGCCAGCAGTTTGGGGGGGACACACACCGGGGAGCTGTTTTTT
TRBJ1-1,-,TRBV7-9,-,CASSPTVKAGSTEAFF,TGTGCCAGCAGCCCCACGGTTAAGGCAGGGAGCACTGAAGCTTTCTTT
TRBJ2-1,-,TRBV28,-,CASSLMDAAANEQFF,TGTGCCAGCAGTTTAATGGATGCGGCAGCCAATGAGCAGTTCTTC
TRBJ1-1,TRBD1,TRBV5-1,few,CASSDRGHTEAFF,TGCGCCAGCAGCGACAGGGGGCACACTGAAGCTTTCTTT
TRBJ2-6,-,TRBV27,-,CASSFTPDLSGANVLTF,TGTGCCAGCAGTTTTACCCCTGACCTCTCTGGGGCCAACGTCCTGACTTTC
TRBJ2-5,-,TRBV7-9,-,CASSLKEEEYF,TGTGCCAGCAGCTTAAAAGAGGAGGAGTACTTC
TRBJ2-7,-,TRBV15,-,CATSVSGDDYEQYF,TGTGCCACCAGCGTTTCCGGGGACGACTACGAGCAGTACTTC
TRBJ2-1,TRBD2,TRBV7-2,-,CASSPTTSGIFNEQFF,TGTGCCAGCAGCCCTACGACTAGCGGGATTTTCAATGAGCAGTTCTTC
TRBJ2-7,TRBD2,TRBV27,-,CASSNPRLAGTPYEQYF,TGTGCCAGCAGTAATCCCCGACTAGCGGGAACACCCTACGAGCAGTACTTC
TRBJ2-5,-,TRBV15,-,CATSRSWAGQETQYF,TGTGCCACCAGCAGATCTTGGGCGGGACAAGAGACCCAGTACTTC
TRBJ1-1,-,TRBV5-6,-,CASSLVANTEAFF,TGTGCCAGCAGCTTGGTTGCCAACACTGAAGCTTTCTTT
TRBJ2-5,TRBD2,TRBV27,-,CASSLVREIGETQYF,TGTGCCAGCAGTTTGGTGCGGGAGATAGGGGAGACCCAGTACTTC
TRBJ2-7,-,TRBV27,-,CASRNRVNEQYF,TGTGCCAGCAGAAACAGGGTGAACGAGCAGTACTTC
TRBJ2-1,TRBD1,TRBV28,-,CASSFLGQGPGQFF,TGTGCCAGCAGTTTTTTGGGACAGGGTCCGGGGCAGTTCTTC
TRBJ2-3,-,TRBV14,once,CASSLGTFPLDTQYF,TGTGCCAGCAGCCTAGGGACTTTTCCGCTTGATACGCAGTATTTT
TRBJ1-2,-,TRBV27,-,CASSLSPQGTYGYTF,TGTGCCAGCAGTTTATCCCCACAGGGAACCTATGGCTACACCTTC
TRBJ2-4,TRBD2,TRBV9,-,CASSGPSGSQNIQYF,TGTGCCAGCAGCGGCCCTAGCGGGAGCCAAAACATTCAGTACTTC
TRBJ2-7,-,TRBV27,-,CASSLLSPEVRYEQYF,TGTGCCAGCAGTTTATTGAGCCCCGAGGTCCGGTACGAGCAGTACTTC
TRBJ1-1,-,TRBV19,-,CASSTPAARGMNTEAFF,TGTGCCAGTAGTACCCCGGCAGCCCGCGGGATGAACACTGAAGCTTTCTTT